The sequence of this T cell receptor beta chain was determined in a study of prognosis after radiotherapy for stage I lung cancer. Per the germline V gene, CDR1 is SEHNR and CDR2 is FQNEAQ (reference sequence). Trimming pared 2 bases from V and 3 bases from J, leaving 10 bases between. CDR3 length: 14 amino acids. From genomic DNA, TCR beta CDR3 was amplified by two-round multiplex PCR. Gene-specific primers for each TRBV and TRBJ gene drove first-round PCR. TCRdb re-called the multiplex PCR reads through MiXCR, storing one row per CDR3 protein. The sample lists more than 30,000 distinct CDR3 sequences; 42% were seen once. Ten or more counts support this clonotype.

The chain joins TRBV7-9 to TRBJ1-1; D not resolved. The receptor comes from a donor aged 50 or older with non-small cell lung cancer. The source material was PBMCs, sampled before or after stereotactic body radiation therapy (not recorded which). The CDR3 spells CASSLRERDTEAFF. CDR3 coding DNA: TGTGCCAGCAGCTTACGCGAAAGGGACACTGAAGCTTTCTTT.